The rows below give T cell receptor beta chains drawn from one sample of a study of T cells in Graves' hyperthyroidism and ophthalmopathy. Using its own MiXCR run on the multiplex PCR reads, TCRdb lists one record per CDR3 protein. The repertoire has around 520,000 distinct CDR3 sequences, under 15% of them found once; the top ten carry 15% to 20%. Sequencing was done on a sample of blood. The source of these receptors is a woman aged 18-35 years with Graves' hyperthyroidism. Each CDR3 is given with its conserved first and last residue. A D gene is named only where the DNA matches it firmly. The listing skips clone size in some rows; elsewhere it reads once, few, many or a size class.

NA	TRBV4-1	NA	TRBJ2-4	TGCGCCAGCAGCCAAGAGACGCAGGGTCTCGTAAACATTCAGTACTTC	CASSQETQGLVNIQYF
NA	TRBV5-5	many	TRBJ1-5	TGTGCCAGCAGCGTCCGGACAGATAGCAATCAGCCCCAGCATTTT	CASSVRTDSNQPQHF
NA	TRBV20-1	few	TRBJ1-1	TGCAGTGCAGACGCCCGGGACACCTTTATGAACACTGAAGCTTTCTTT	CSADARDTFMNTEAFF
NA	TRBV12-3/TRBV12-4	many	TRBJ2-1	TGTGCCAGCAGTGAAACAGGGAATGAGCAGTTCTTC	CASSETGNEQFF
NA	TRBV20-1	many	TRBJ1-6	TGCAGTGCTAGAGACGCTGTAAATTCACCCCTCCACTTT	CSARDAVNSPLHF
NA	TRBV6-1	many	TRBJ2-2	TGTGCCAGCAGTTCGACGATCTCCGCGAACACCGGGGAGCTGTTTTTT	CASSSTISANTGELFF
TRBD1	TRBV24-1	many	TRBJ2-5	TGTGCCACCTCGGGGACAGGTGAAGAGACCCAGTACTTC	CATSGTGEETQYF
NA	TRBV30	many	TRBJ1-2	TGTGCCTGGAGTGTAAGGGCAGGAGGTGGCTACACCTTC	CAWSVRAGGGYTF
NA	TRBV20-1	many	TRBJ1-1	TGCAGTGCCCCAAGGCAGGAAGGGGGAACCCCTGAAGCTTTCTTT	CSAPRQEGGTPEAFF
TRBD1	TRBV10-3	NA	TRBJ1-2	TGTGCCATAAACGGCGGGACAGGGGATAGTGGCTACACCTTC	CAINGGTGDSGYTF
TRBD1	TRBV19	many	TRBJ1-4	TGTGCCAGTACCCGACAGGGGGCAACTAATGAAAAACTGTTTTTT	CASTRQGATNEKLFF
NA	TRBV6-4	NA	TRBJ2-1	TGTGCCAGCAGTGACTCGCCAGAGAGTGAGCAGTTCTTC	CASSDSPESEQFF
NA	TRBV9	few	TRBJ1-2	TGTGCCAGCAGCGTAGGGGGGCTGGTAGGTGGCTACACCTTC	CASSVGGLVGGYTF
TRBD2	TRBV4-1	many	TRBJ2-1	TGCGCCAGCAGCCAAGCTAGCGGGAGGGTAAATGAGCAGTTCTTC	CASSQASGRVNEQFF
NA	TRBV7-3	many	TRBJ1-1	TGTGCCAGCAGCGCTGAAATGAACACTGAAGCTTTCTTT	CASSAEMNTEAFF
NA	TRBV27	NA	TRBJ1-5	TGTGCCAGCAGTTTAAGAACAGGGCATCAGCCCCAGCATTTT	CASSLRTGHQPQHF
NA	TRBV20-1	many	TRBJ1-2	TGCAGTGCTAGCATGGGAATCGATGGCTACACCTTC	CSASMGIDGYTF
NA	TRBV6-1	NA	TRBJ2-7	TGTGCCAGCAGTGAAGGAAGAGGCCCCTACGAGCAGTACTTC	CASSEGRGPYEQYF
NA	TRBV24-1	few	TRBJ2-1	TGTGCCACCAGTGATTATAGGGTGAATGAGCAGTTCTTC	CATSDYRVNEQFF
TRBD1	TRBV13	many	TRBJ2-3	TGTGCCAGCAGCTCCAGGACAGGGGGTCGGGATACGCAGTATTTT	CASSSRTGGRDTQYF
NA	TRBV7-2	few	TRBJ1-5	TGTGCCAGCAGCCCCCAGGATGGGGGGGCGGTTGCAAATCAGCCCCAGCATTTT	CASSPQDGGAVANQPQHF
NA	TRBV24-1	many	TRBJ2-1	TGTGCCACCTCCCCGGGACCTTCCTACAATGAGCAGTTCTTC	CATSPGPSYNEQFF
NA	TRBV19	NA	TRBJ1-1	TGTGCCAGTAGTCACAGACGAACCAGAAGGGAAGCTTTCTTT	CASSHRRTRREAFF
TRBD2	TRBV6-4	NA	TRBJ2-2	TGTGCCAGCGAGCGGGATCTAAACACCGGGGAGCTGTTTTTT	CASERDLNTGELFF
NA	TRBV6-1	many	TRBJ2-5	TGTGCCAGCATCCCTCGGCGGACATTTCAAGAGACCCAGTACTTC	CASIPRRTFQETQYF
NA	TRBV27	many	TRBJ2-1	TGTGCCAGCAGTTTTGGGGGGGGCGGGAATGAGCAGTTCTTC	CASSFGGGGNEQFF
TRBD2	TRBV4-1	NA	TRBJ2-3	TGCGCCAGCAGCCAAGACCTCAGACGTATCCTAGCGGGCCCTAGCACAGATACGCAGTATTTT	CASSQDLRRILAGPSTDTQYF
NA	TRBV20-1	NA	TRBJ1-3	TGCAGTGCTGAAAATTGGGGCACGAGCTCTGGAAACACCATATATTTT	CSAENWGTSSGNTIYF
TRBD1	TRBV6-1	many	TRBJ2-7	TGTGCCAGCAGTGCCCGACAGGGGAAATCCTACGAGCAGTACTTC	CASSARQGKSYEQYF